This entry lists 6 T cell receptor beta chains sequenced from one sample in a study of T cell responses to AZD1222 COVID-19 vaccine. Only in-frame clones appear in the TCRdb table, and some are missing; sequencing was by immunoSEQ multiplex PCR. The sample consists of over 150,000 clones, more than 80% of them appearing once. Sequencing was performed on peripheral blood, taken on day 0 of AZD1222 vaccination. These receptors were collected from an adult in good health.

This chain links TRBV5-6 with TRBJ1-2; 9 positions agree with TRBD1. Germline CDR1 is SGHDT and CDR2 is YYEEEE. The J segment lost 5 bases and the V segment lost 4 bases, leaving 3 bases of the junction unmatched. The CDR3 totals 13 residues. CDR3 sequence (DNA): TGTGCCAGCAGCCTAGGGACAGGGTATGGCTACACCTTC. The encoded protein is CASSLGTGYGYTF.

The rearrangement uses TRBV4-1 and TRBJ1-2; possibly TRBD1 for D (5 bases). Trimming cost V 4 bases and J 0 bases, with 12 bases left between them. Germline values: CDR1 MGHRA, CDR2 YSYEKL. The CDR3 spans 15 residues. CDR3 region: CASSLYGQANYGYTF. For the CDR3, the DNA is TGCGCCAGCAGCCTTTATGGACAAGCTAACTATGGCTACACCTTC.

The CDR3 is CASRPSGNYGYTF. The CDR3 nucleotides are TGTGCCAGCAGACCATCAGGGAACTATGGCTACACCTTC. V and J are TRBV27 and TRBJ1-2, with D perhaps matching TRBD1 (5 bases). This CDR3 comprises 13 residues. The germline gives CDR1 MNHEY, CDR2 SMNVEV (reference sequence). The V end lost 6 bases, the J end lost 2 bases, and 10 bases lay between the germline ends.

The rearrangement joins TRBV21-1 to TRBJ2-7. TRBV21-1 is classified as a pseudogene. The CDR3 totals 15 residues. CDR3 bases: TGTGCCAGCAGCAAGTGGCAGCCAATTTTCTACGAGCAGTACTTC. Translation: CASSKWQPIFYEQYF.

This sequence joins TRBV4-1 and TRBJ2-2; TRBD1 matches 12 bases. V dropped 4 bases and J dropped 2; count of bases not matched to a gene: 2. Per the germline V gene, CDR1 is MGHRA and CDR2 is YSYEKL. The CDR3 has 16 residues. The CDR3 bases are TGCGCCAGCAGCCTAGGGACAGGGGGCAACACCGGGGAGCTGTTTTTT. Amino acids: CASSLGTGGNTGELFF.

V and J are TRBV9 and TRBJ1-1; D gene unclear. Germline assignment: CDR1 SGDLS and CDR2 YYNGEE. The CDR3 contains 15 residues. Trimming removed 0 bases from V and 1 base from J, with 10 bases in between. This CDR3 is CASSVASGPNTEAFF. The CDR3, as DNA: TGTGCCAGCAGCGTAGCTTCTGGACCGAACACTGAAGCTTTCTTT.